This TCR beta chain emerged from a study of OX40 agonist ivuxolimab in advanced cancers. Some background on the complete study: Ivuxolimab was an agonistic, fully human IgG2 monoclonal antibody directed against OX40 (CD134), a costimulatory receptor. Intravenous ivuxolimab was administered to patients every 2 weeks at six dose levels: 0.01, 0.1, 0.3, 1.5, 3 and 10 mg/kg. Of the roughly 52 dose-escalation patients, hepatocellular carcinoma was present in approximately 20, melanoma in about 15, renal cell carcinoma in 9 and head and neck cancer in 9. In the dose-escalation cohort, around four fifths of patients were male, and the mean age was 60 years with a range of roughly 23 to 79. Prior anti-PD-1, anti-PD-L1 or anti-CTLA-4 therapy was permitted, and 30% to 45% of dose-escalation patients had received checkpoint inhibitors. Partial responses occurred in three dose-escalation patients, of whom one had hepatocellular carcinoma and two had cutaneous melanoma. Peripheral TCRbeta sequencing was intended to test whether TCR sequence diversity was altered and clonal T-cell expansion was caused by ivuxolimab. The monotherapy dose-escalation portion (N of about 47 patients) of the phase I ivuxolimab trial is reported in the paper. The study at large found these results: After ivuxolimab, more expanded clones were found on average in CD8+ T cells than in CD4+ T cells. Clonal expansion of both CD4+ and CD8+ blood T cells was observed from baseline to week 6 at doses 0.1 to 3.0 mg/kg. Low levels of normalized T-cell clonal expansion were also seen in some patients who did not respond. Partial responders in the 0.1-3.0 mg/kg groups had among the lowest normalized peripheral clonal expansion, especially among CD8+ T cells. Antigen specificity was not determined for the clonally expanded peripheral T cells.

Genomic DNA was isolated from the sorted cells so that the TCRbeta CDR3 region could be sequenced. The immunoSEQ Assay was used for sequencing of TCRbeta CDR3 regions. TCRdb re-hosts the immuneACCESS table, in-frame sequences only. Its copies lack some clones; in the studies checked, an unresolved V gene accounts for under half of them, and the cause for the rest is not known. For this sample the table gives 60,000 to 70,000 clones, of which about 86% were detected only once. The ten largest clonotypes hold under 0.7% of the sample. Patients with autoimmune disease history or receiving systemic immunosuppression were excluded from the trial. In every dose cohort, peripheral blood was drawn for TCR sequencing at baseline, cycle 4 day 1, and cycle 7 day 1. The samples were taken from a phase I, first-in-human, multicenter, open-label dose-escalation trial of ivuxolimab. Adults with locally advanced or metastatic melanoma, renal cell, hepatocellular, or head and neck squamous cell carcinoma were enrolled in the trial. Before TCR sequencing, CD4+ T cells and CD8+ T cells were sorted from peripheral blood as separate populations.

Concerning this clone: Its antigen is currently not known. No per-base quality is available; no much larger clone lies one base away.

The sequences come from CD4+ or CD8+ T cells sorted from blood, collected in a trial of the OX40 agonist ivuxolimab. The sequence was collected from an adult with an advanced solid tumor such as melanoma, head and neck, liver or kidney cancer.

In nucleotide form, the sequence is TGCGCCAGCAGCCTGGGGGTGGCGGGATCCTACGAGCAGTACTTC. Its translation is CASSLGVAGSYEQYF. In this chain, TRBV4-3 is recombined with TRBJ2-7; TRBD2 might be the D gene, on 6 matching bases. The CDR3 covers 15 residues, taking in both the cysteine and the phenylalanine. The read is trimmed to its CDR3 DNA, 45 bases read in frame from base 1. In the germline V gene, CDR1 corresponds to LGHNA and CDR2 to YSLEER. V lost 4 bases and J lost 1 base; the stretch between them is 14 bases long.